Following are 27 T cell receptor beta chains from one sample sequenced in a study of T cell responses to AZD1222 COVID-19 vaccine. Method: immunoSEQ multiplex PCR; TCRdb's copy keeps in-frame clones and lacks some. The table shows some 200,000 clones, with 88% occurring only once. Sequenced here: peripheral blood, sampled 28 days after the second AZD1222 dose. These receptors were collected from an adult who received the AZD1222 COVID-19 vaccine.

V gene TRBV28 combines with J gene TRBJ1-1; D gene ambiguous. The CDR3 is 11 amino acids. The germline V and J ends were trimmed by 7 bases and 2 bases, with 5 bases remaining between them. Germline assignment: CDR1 MDHEN and CDR2 SYDVKM. DNA for the CDR3: TGTGCCAGCAAGGTAAACACTGAAGCTTTCTTT. Translating gives CASKVNTEAFF.

The rearrangement joins TRBV13 to TRBJ2-1, with a tentative D call TRBD2 (7 bases). Trimming stripped 7 bases from V and 8 bases from J, with 18 bases between. Germline CDR1 reads PRHDT; CDR2 reads FYEKMQ (reference sequence). CDR3 size: 14 residues. For the CDR3, the DNA is TGTGCCAGCATCCCCTGGGGGGGGCGAGATGAGCAGTTCTTC. Amino acids: CASIPWGGRDEQFF.

The chain is built from TRBV2 and TRBJ2-5; D unclear. Germline V gives CDR1 SNHLY, CDR2 FYNNEI. The CDR3 spans 11 residues. V was pared by 5 bases and J by 2 bases, with 3 bases between. The CDR3 is CASSSQETQYF. In nucleotides, the CDR3 is TGTGCCAGCAGTTCGCAAGAGACCCAGTACTTC. Combining the CDR3 with reference TRBV2 and TRBJ2-5 gives the whole variable domain EPEVTQTPSHQVTQMGQEVILRCVPISNHLYFYWYRQILGQKVEFLVSFYNNEISEKSEIFDDQFSVERPDGSNFTLKIRSTKLEDSAMYFCASSSQETQYFGPGTRLLVL.

This chain uses TRBV30 with TRBJ2-3, with 9 positions matching TRBD2. Per germline, CDR1 GTSNPN and CDR2 SVGIG (reference sequence). The CDR3 runs to 16 residues. The junction had 5 bases not matched to a gene; V was cut back by 0 bases and J by 1 base. The CDR3 loop reads CAWSVLSGSGTDTQYF. The CDR3 coding sequence is TGTGCCTGGAGTGTACTTAGCGGGAGTGGCACAGATACGCAGTATTTT.

The CDR3 loop is CASSSPTGLAGAADTQYF. CDR3 nucleotides: TGTGCCAGCAGTTCGCCGACAGGACTAGCGGGAGCGGCAGATACGCAGTATTTT. The chain uses TRBV6-2 or TRBV6-3 and TRBJ2-3, with 13 bases fitting TRBD2. Germline loops: CDR1 MNHEY, CDR2 SVGEGT. V gave up 4 bases and J gave up 4 bases; unmatched junction bases: 11. The CDR3 consists of 18 residues.

This clone was counted once. This chain joins TRBV18 and TRBJ2-7, with D uncertain. V lost 3 bases, J lost 1 base, and 7 bases lay in between. The germline CDR1 and CDR2 sequences are KGHSH and LQKENI. The CDR3 totals 13 residues. The CDR3 sequence: CASSPDGSYEQYF. As DNA, the CDR3 is TGTGCCAGCTCACCCGACGGTTCCTACGAGCAGTACTTC.

The CDR3 DNA follows: TGTGCCAGCAGTGTATTCTCGGGGCAGTTAAATGAAAAACTGTTTTTT. Its translation: CASSVFSGQLNEKLFF. The V gene is TRBV6-4, the J gene TRBJ1-4; tentatively, D is TRBD1 (5 bases). V lost 4 bases and J 5 bases, leaving 17 bases between the germline ends. This CDR3 contains 16 residues. The germline CDR1 and CDR2 sequences are MRHNA and SNTAGT.

V usage is TRBV20-1 and J usage is TRBJ2-7; D gene unclear. The ends were cut back, 4 bases at V and 6 bases at J, with 10 bases in the middle. Germline CDR1 is DFQATT and CDR2 is SNEGSKA (reference sequence). The CDR3 consists of 11 residues. Here the CDR3 reads CSATTRPEQYF. The CDR3 nucleotides are TGCAGTGCTACCACCCGCCCCGAGCAGTACTTC.

This sequence joins TRBV7-9 and TRBJ2-5; the D gene is possibly TRBD1 (6 bases). The CDR3 spans 15 residues. Germline V gene sequence: CDR1 SEHNR, CDR2 FQNEAQ (reference sequence). Deletions cut 5 bases from V and 4 bases from J, with 17 bases between. The CDR3: CASSPGQSVPETQYF. Written as DNA, the CDR3 is TGTGCCAGCAGCCCCGGACAGTCAGTCCCAGAGACCCAGTACTTC.

The rearrangement uses TRBV25-1 and TRBJ1-1; 8 bases are shared with TRBD1. Germline-derived CDR1 and CDR2 are MGHDK and SYGVNS. Trimming removed 4 bases from V and 3 bases from J; junction bases left unmatched: 7. This CDR3 has 15 amino acids. The CDR3 loop reads CASSGSMTGDTEAFF. CDR3 nucleotides: TGTGCCAGCAGTGGATCGATGACAGGGGACACTGAAGCTTTCTTT.

The rearrangement uses TRBV5-6 and TRBJ2-2; D not resolved. The V gene's germline CDR1 is SGHDT and CDR2 YYEEEE. The germline V and J ends were trimmed by 3 bases and 6 bases, with 3 bases remaining between them. The length of the CDR3 is 11 residues. The CDR3 spells CASSSPGELFF. DNA for the CDR3: TGTGCCAGCAGCTCCCCCGGGGAGCTGTTTTTT.

The V and J genes are TRBV9 and TRBJ2-7, with D tentatively TRBD1 (6 bases). V was trimmed by 3 bases and J by 6 bases, leaving 22 bases between them. Germline V gives CDR1 SGDLS, CDR2 YYNGEE. This CDR3 is 16 amino acids long. The CDR3 reads CASSEQGLRTLGEQYF. CDR3 nucleotide sequence: TGTGCCAGCAGCGAACAGGGATTGAGGACTCTGGGCGAGCAGTACTTC.

V and J are TRBV25-1 and TRBJ2-7, with no clear D. This CDR3 comprises 13 residues. CDR1 MGHDK and CDR2 SYGVNS come from the germline V gene. V was cut by 5 bases and J by 1 base, with 9 bases left in between. The CDR3: CASSYTTSYEQYF. The CDR3 DNA reads TGTGCCAGCAGTTATACGACGTCCTACGAGCAGTACTTC.

This sequence joins TRBV18 and TRBJ2-7, with TRBD2 matching over 8 bases. The ends lost 3 bases at V and 5 bases at J; junction bases unmatched: 12. The CDR3 is made up of 16 amino acids. Per the germline V gene, CDR1 is KGHSH and CDR2 is LQKENI. The chain's CDR3 is CASSPAWREVRNEQYF. CDR3 coding DNA: TGTGCCAGCTCACCGGCCTGGCGGGAGGTGAGGAACGAGCAGTACTTC.

The genes are TRBV10-2 and TRBJ2-7; TRBD2 agrees at 9 bases. Trimming at V came to 6 bases and at J to 6 bases, leaving 9 bases not matched to a gene. This CDR3 spans 14 amino acids. Germline lookup yields CDR1 WSHSY and CDR2 SAAADI. CDR3 amino acids: CASSTGTSRSEQYF. The DNA for the CDR3 is TGCGCCAGCAGCACCGGGACTAGCCGCTCCGAGCAGTACTTC.

The chain recombines TRBV3-1 (or the pseudogene TRBV3-2) with TRBJ1-2; 7 bases align to TRBD1. Losses at the gene ends were 4 bases for V and 2 bases for J; bases not matched to a gene: 4. Germline assignment: CDR1 LGHDT and CDR2 YNNKEL (reference sequence). There are 14 residues in the CDR3. In nucleotides, the CDR3 is TGTGCCAGCAGCCGTCCACAGGGGAACTATGGCTACACCTTC. Translating it yields CASSRPQGNYGYTF.

The chain is built from TRBV7-9 and TRBJ1-5; D not certain. Germline V gives CDR1 SEHNR, CDR2 FQNEAQ (reference sequence). V lost 4 bases, J lost 5 bases, and 9 bases lay in between. The CDR3 is 13 amino acids. CDR3 in amino acids: CASSWAQDQPQHF. Here the CDR3 DNA reads TGTGCCAGCAGCTGGGCGCAGGATCAGCCCCAGCATTTT.

The V gene is TRBV11-2, the J gene TRBJ2-3; maybe TRBD2 (6 bases). Trimming left V 0 bases short and J 9 bases short, with 10 bases between. The CDR3 has 13 residues. The germline V gene encodes CDR1 SGHAT and CDR2 FQNNGV. This CDR3 reads CASSLDSGRTQYF. The CDR3 coding sequence is TGTGCCAGCAGCTTAGATTCGGGGAGGACGCAGTATTTT.

The chain carries TRBV27 and TRBJ1-6; D is possibly TRBD1 (6 bases). CDR1 is MNHEY, CDR2 SMNVEV, per germline (reference sequence). Trimming removed 5 bases at V and 10 bases at J, with 15 bases between. This CDR3 comprises 14 residues. Here the CDR3 DNA reads TGTGCCAGCAGTCCACGGGACACAAACTCACCCCTCCACTTT. Protein product: CASSPRDTNSPLHF.

The rearrangement links TRBV2 to TRBJ2-7; D is perhaps TRBD2 (6 bases). V gave up 7 bases and J gave up 5 bases, with 15 bases separating them. The V gene's germline CDR1 is SNHLY and CDR2 FYNNEI. This CDR3 spans 13 amino acids. The CDR3 DNA follows: TGTGCCAGCATTTACGGGAGTGTCAACGAGCAGTACTTC. Translating gives CASIYGSVNEQYF.

The J gene is TRBJ1-5, the V gene TRBV12-3 or TRBV12-4, with 7 bases aligning to TRBD1. Trimming took 5 bases from V and 11 from J; bases not matched to a gene: 9. CDR3 length equals 13 residues. This chain's CDR3 is CASSIGDRVAQHF. CDR3 nucleotide sequence: TGTGCCAGCAGTATCGGCGACAGGGTTGCCCAGCATTTT.

The chain combines TRBV5-1 with TRBJ2-2, with 13 bases fitting TRBD2. J was trimmed by 2 bases and V by 3 bases; bases with no gene match: 10. Looked up from germline, CDR1 is SGHRS and CDR2 is YFSETQ. The CDR3 runs 19 residues. CDR3 sequence (DNA): TGCGCCAGCAGCTGGGAAGGGACTAGCGGGACCCGAAACACCGGGGAGCTGTTTTTT. Its translation is CASSWEGTSGTRNTGELFF.

This chain connects TRBV7-2 to TRBJ2-2; TRBD2 is a possible D gene (6 bases). Germline assignment: CDR1 SGHTA and CDR2 FQGNSA. The CDR3 length is 15 residues. V was cut by 1 base and J by 5 bases, with 11 bases left in between. The CDR3 region is CASSLDGRRTGELFF. The CDR3 nucleotides are TGTGCCAGCAGCTTAGACGGGAGAAGGACCGGGGAGCTGTTTTTT.

This rearrangement joins TRBV12-3 or TRBV12-4 to TRBJ2-7; possibly TRBD1 for D (6 bases). This CDR3 contains 13 residues. Trimming cost V 3 bases and J 5 bases, with 11 bases left between them. The CDR3 DNA is TGTGCCAGCAGTTTCCAGGGGCAGGACGAGCAGTACTTC. It yields the protein CASSFQGQDEQYF.

The chain employs TRBV9 and TRBJ1-3, with D maybe TRBD1 (5 bases). Germline V lookup: CDR1 SGDLS, CDR2 YYNGEE. The CDR3 has 15 residues. V was clipped by 4 bases and J by 2 bases, with 13 bases between them. The CDR3 loop is CASSTGDGPGNTIYF. The DNA for the CDR3 is TGTGCCAGCAGCACTGGGGACGGGCCTGGAAACACCATATATTTT.

V usage is TRBV28 and J usage is TRBJ1-2, with a tentative D call TRBD1 (6 bases). V gave up 4 bases and J gave up 4 bases, with 10 bases separating them. The CDR3 contains 13 residues. Per the germline V gene, CDR1 is MDHEN and CDR2 is SYDVKM. The CDR3 nucleotides read TGTGCCAGCAGTTCGACCAGGGGCTATGGCTACACCTTC. Translation gives CASSSTRGYGYTF.

This rearrangement joins TRBV30 to TRBJ2-7, with 11 bases aligning to TRBD1. Trimming cost V 4 bases and J 3 bases; bases outside gene matches: 8. Germline V CDR1 and CDR2: GTSNPN, SVGIG (reference sequence). The CDR3 is made up of 15 amino acids. In nucleotides, the CDR3 is TGTGCCTGGAACCCTCGGACAGGGGGCCTCTACGAGCAGTACTTC. Its protein product is CAWNPRTGGLYEQYF.